A selection of T cell receptor beta chains follows, all from one sample in a study of T cell repertoires in cytomegalovirus infection. TCRdb called the reads again in MiXCR, with one record for every CDR3 protein. The sample shows around 900,000 distinct CDR3 sequences, approximately 31% of them seen only once. For these TCRs, the target antigens are not known. The sequencing used cultured CD8+ T cells from PBMCs, collected from culture after CMV antigen stimulation. The source is a human donor in good health (CMV status not recorded). Some clones in this sample may be carry-over from other donors' samples. The CDR3 runs from the conserved cysteine through the conserved F or W. Fields, in order: V gene, D gene, J gene, clone size, CDR3 DNA, CDR3 protein. A D gene is named only where the DNA matches it firmly. Size is stated for part of the rows, as once, few or many counts, or as a class when the clone is expanded.

TRBV28	NA	TRBJ1-1	few	TGTGCCAGCAGTTTTAGGTCCAATCGATTGAACACTGAAGCTTTCTTT	CASSFRSNRLNTEAFF
TRBV4-1	NA	TRBJ1-2	few	TGCGCCAGCAGCGTTATCGGGGGGAACTATGGCTACACCTTC	CASSVIGGNYGYTF
TRBV7-8	NA	TRBJ2-1	many	TGTGCCAGCAGCTTAGCCCGGGACTCCTCTGGCAATGAGCAGTTCTTC	CASSLARDSSGNEQFF
TRBV5-6	TRBD1	TRBJ1-2	NA	TGTGCCAGCAGCTCACTTGGACAGGGGGACCTCTATGGCTACACCTTC	CASSSLGQGDLYGYTF
TRBV6-1	NA	TRBJ2-1	few	TGTGCCAGCAGTTGGGGCGGATTGTACAATGAGCAGTTCTTC	CASSWGGLYNEQFF
TRBV7-9	NA	TRBJ1-1	few	TGTGCCAGCAGCTTAGTCGGGCCATATGAAGCTTTCTTT	CASSLVGPYEAFF
TRBV7-9	NA	TRBJ2-1	few	TGTGCCAGCAGCTCCCGGGACCCAAACTCCTACAATGAGCAGTTCTTC	CASSSRDPNSYNEQFF
TRBV18	TRBD1	TRBJ1-1	NA	TGTGCCAGCTCGTCTCCGGGACAGGGGTTATTAAACACTGAAGCTTTCTTT	CASSSPGQGLLNTEAFF
TRBV7-8	NA	TRBJ1-2	many	TGTGCCAGCAGCTTAGCGACACGGCAGGGGAGAAACTATGGCTACACCTTC	CASSLATRQGRNYGYTF
TRBV4-1	NA	TRBJ1-2	NA	TGCGCCAGCAGCCAAGATCCAGGGGTGAACTATGGCTACACCTTC	CASSQDPGVNYGYTF
TRBV7-8	TRBD2	TRBJ2-1	NA	TGTGCCAGCAGCCCAAACCTGCGGCTAGCGGGGGACTACAATGAGCAGTTCTTC	CASSPNLRLAGDYNEQFF
TRBV3-1	NA	TRBJ2-1	few	TGTGCCAGCAGCCCCGTTTGGGGGGGGCACAATGAGCAGTTCTTC	CASSPVWGGHNEQFF